The clone carrying this T cell receptor (beta chain) was seen only once. Its cognate antigen is unknown. The CDR3 consists of 17 residues. Germline CDR1 SGHTA, CDR2 FQGNSA. Unmatched junction bases numbered 14, after V lost 3 bases and J lost 4 bases. The immunoSEQ assay was v3.0, run at survey level. Roughly 40,000-55,000 T-cell genomes per sample were the sequencing target. The assay was immunoSEQ multiplex PCR, and TCRdb's table has in-frame clones only and misses some. The table records 48,000 or so clones, about 88% of them present only once. This entry comes from a study of long-term antiretroviral therapy in people with HIV. Study findings and constraints: CDR3 lengths in HIV samples spanned a narrower range than controls. Clones with expansion before ART led the repertoire at all time points.

The material was unsorted PBMCs, obtained 0.8 years after starting antiretroviral therapy. This receptor was identified in a woman younger than 35 with HIV. V is TRBV7-2 and J is TRBJ2-7, with TRBD1 matching over 8 bases. The DNA of the CDR3 is TGTGCCAGCAGCTTTAGAGGACAGGGCGACCTTGGATACGAGCAGTACTTC. This gives the protein CASSFRGQGDLGYEQYF.